These T cell receptor beta chains were read from a single sample in a study of identical twins. TCRdb reprocessed the 5' RACE reads with MiXCR, giving one entry per CDR3 protein. Of around 300,000 distinct CDR3 sequences listed, approximately 8% are singletons. These sequences were also reported in another study, on yellow fever vaccine responses in identical twins.

Sequencing used memory (CD45RO+) T cells sorted from blood. The source is a woman between 18 and 30 years old in good health. Each CDR3 is given with its conserved first and last residue. Fields, in order: clone size, D gene, J gene, V gene, CDR3 protein. The D gene is left open where the match is weak. Size is omitted from some rows. Given values are once, few, many or a class for expanded clones.

abundance: many; d_gene: TRBD1; j_gene: TRBJ2-3; v_gene: TRBV7-3; CDR3aa: CASSLMGTGGSDTQYF
abundance: few; d_gene: -; j_gene: TRBJ2-5; v_gene: TRBV10-3; CDR3aa: CAISGASRETQYF
abundance: -; d_gene: -; j_gene: TRBJ2-3; v_gene: TRBV3-1; CDR3aa: CASSLGTLSTDTQYF
abundance: few; d_gene: -; j_gene: TRBJ2-7; v_gene: TRBV5-5; CDR3aa: CASSWGLSSSYEQYF
abundance: -; d_gene: -; j_gene: TRBJ2-1; v_gene: TRBV5-4; CDR3aa: CASSSGTSSSYNEQFF
abundance: many; d_gene: -; j_gene: TRBJ2-1; v_gene: TRBV6-1; CDR3aa: CASGRLSYNEQFF
abundance: few; d_gene: TRBD2; j_gene: TRBJ2-1; v_gene: TRBV20-1; CDR3aa: CSPISSGSSYNEQFF
abundance: many; d_gene: TRBD1; j_gene: TRBJ2-5; v_gene: TRBV24-1; CDR3aa: CATSDGQGVKTQYF
abundance: many; d_gene: -; j_gene: TRBJ2-3; v_gene: TRBV10-3; CDR3aa: CAITPGSSTDTQYF
abundance: few; d_gene: TRBD1; j_gene: TRBJ2-1; v_gene: TRBV18; CDR3aa: CASSPRSDRPEQFF
abundance: few; d_gene: TRBD1; j_gene: TRBJ1-2; v_gene: TRBV12-3/TRBV12-4; CDR3aa: CASSFDDRGNYGYTF
abundance: few; d_gene: TRBD2; j_gene: TRBJ2-5; v_gene: TRBV20-1; CDR3aa: CSAKKQRESETQYF
abundance: many; d_gene: -; j_gene: TRBJ1-3; v_gene: TRBV25-1; CDR3aa: CASSETGTGNTIYF
abundance: few; d_gene: -; j_gene: TRBJ1-2; v_gene: TRBV25-1; CDR3aa: CASSEMKGEGGYTF
abundance: -; d_gene: -; j_gene: TRBJ2-5; v_gene: TRBV20-1; CDR3aa: CSAGGETQYF
abundance: -; d_gene: TRBD1; j_gene: TRBJ2-3; v_gene: TRBV11-3; CDR3aa: CASSLPTGDTDTQYF
abundance: few; d_gene: TRBD2; j_gene: TRBJ2-3; v_gene: TRBV12-3/TRBV12-4; CDR3aa: CASSLGWTSGSTDTQYF
abundance: many; d_gene: TRBD2; j_gene: TRBJ2-1; v_gene: TRBV7-7; CDR3aa: CASSKTGTSGSNEQFF
abundance: -; d_gene: -; j_gene: TRBJ2-5; v_gene: TRBV20-1; CDR3aa: CCARDLQGALETQYF
abundance: many; d_gene: TRBD2; j_gene: TRBJ2-7; v_gene: TRBV12-3/TRBV12-4; CDR3aa: CASSPLPGLAGGGSSYEQYF
abundance: many; d_gene: -; j_gene: TRBJ2-1; v_gene: TRBV7-9; CDR3aa: CASSTISLSYNEQFF
abundance: many; d_gene: -; j_gene: TRBJ2-2; v_gene: TRBV5-5; CDR3aa: CASSPRSVDSGELFF
abundance: many; d_gene: TRBD1; j_gene: TRBJ2-2; v_gene: TRBV5-1; CDR3aa: CASKYEKTGSRTGELFF
abundance: -; d_gene: -; j_gene: TRBJ2-7; v_gene: TRBV2; CDR3aa: CASSATTYEQYF
abundance: many; d_gene: TRBD2; j_gene: TRBJ2-1; v_gene: TRBV12-3/TRBV12-4; CDR3aa: CASSFGTSGGDEQFF
abundance: many; d_gene: TRBD1; j_gene: TRBJ1-5; v_gene: TRBV12-3/TRBV12-4; CDR3aa: CASIQGGNQPQHF
abundance: -; d_gene: -; j_gene: TRBJ2-3; v_gene: TRBV4-2; CDR3aa: CASSQETDTQYF
abundance: many; d_gene: -; j_gene: TRBJ1-2; v_gene: TRBV6-1; CDR3aa: CASSEWAGQGYTF
abundance: -; d_gene: -; j_gene: TRBJ2-1; v_gene: TRBV20-1; CDR3aa: CSASERGWNEQFF
abundance: -; d_gene: -; j_gene: TRBJ2-3; v_gene: TRBV6-2/TRBV6-3; CDR3aa: CASSKGETDTQYF
abundance: -; d_gene: TRBD1; j_gene: TRBJ1-3; v_gene: TRBV6-1; CDR3aa: CASSEALGQGRSSGNTIYF
abundance: -; d_gene: -; j_gene: TRBJ1-1; v_gene: TRBV18; CDR3aa: CASSPEVLNTEAFF
abundance: -; d_gene: TRBD1; j_gene: TRBJ2-5; v_gene: TRBV10-3; CDR3aa: CAINRGAQETQYF
abundance: many; d_gene: -; j_gene: TRBJ2-7; v_gene: TRBV12-3/TRBV12-4; CDR3aa: CASGYTRANSYEQYF
abundance: few; d_gene: TRBD1; j_gene: TRBJ2-7; v_gene: TRBV20-1; CDR3aa: CSADGTGGSSYEQYF
abundance: few; d_gene: -; j_gene: TRBJ1-4; v_gene: TRBV12-3/TRBV12-4; CDR3aa: CASSPLGGNEKLFF
abundance: few; d_gene: -; j_gene: TRBJ2-3; v_gene: TRBV12-3/TRBV12-4; CDR3aa: CASSSQRFRDGTDTQYF
abundance: many; d_gene: -; j_gene: TRBJ1-6; v_gene: TRBV7-9; CDR3aa: CASRGPADSPLHF
abundance: few; d_gene: -; j_gene: TRBJ2-7; v_gene: TRBV10-2; CDR3aa: CASSDPIGEQYF
abundance: few; d_gene: TRBD1; j_gene: TRBJ1-1; v_gene: TRBV3-1; CDR3aa: CASSRGDREAFF
abundance: -; d_gene: -; j_gene: TRBJ2-7; v_gene: TRBV7-2; CDR3aa: CASSLGGAGVRYEQYF
abundance: -; d_gene: -; j_gene: TRBJ1-5; v_gene: TRBV20-1; CDR3aa: CSAGGLEGNQPQHF
abundance: many; d_gene: TRBD1; j_gene: TRBJ2-2; v_gene: TRBV12-3/TRBV12-4; CDR3aa: CASSPQGGGELFF
abundance: -; d_gene: TRBD1; j_gene: TRBJ1-5; v_gene: TRBV6-5; CDR3aa: CASSYGQGAIRRLNQPQHF
abundance: many; d_gene: -; j_gene: TRBJ2-3; v_gene: TRBV10-1; CDR3aa: CASSDGSSGTDTQYF
abundance: -; d_gene: -; j_gene: TRBJ1-2; v_gene: TRBV3-1; CDR3aa: CASSEGGSNYGYTF
abundance: few; d_gene: -; j_gene: TRBJ2-2; v_gene: TRBV11-2; CDR3aa: CASSPSPGQVAGELFF
abundance: -; d_gene: -; j_gene: TRBJ1-2; v_gene: TRBV6-1; CDR3aa: CASSGTSANYGYTF
abundance: many; d_gene: TRBD1; j_gene: TRBJ1-1; v_gene: TRBV27; CDR3aa: CASSSWTGGNTEAFF
abundance: few; d_gene: -; j_gene: TRBJ2-1; v_gene: TRBV11-2; CDR3aa: CASSPPTPTYNEQFF
abundance: -; d_gene: TRBD2; j_gene: TRBJ2-1; v_gene: TRBV28; CDR3aa: CASSGISGSGNEQFF
abundance: many; d_gene: -; j_gene: TRBJ2-1; v_gene: TRBV3-1; CDR3aa: CASSPWTTGRGNEQFF
abundance: many; d_gene: -; j_gene: TRBJ1-1; v_gene: TRBV5-1; CDR3aa: CASSFKGSNTEAFF
abundance: many; d_gene: TRBD1; j_gene: TRBJ1-1; v_gene: TRBV7-9; CDR3aa: CASSLGTGNTEAFF
abundance: few; d_gene: -; j_gene: TRBJ1-2; v_gene: TRBV7-2; CDR3aa: CASSLTFRAPRVGYTF